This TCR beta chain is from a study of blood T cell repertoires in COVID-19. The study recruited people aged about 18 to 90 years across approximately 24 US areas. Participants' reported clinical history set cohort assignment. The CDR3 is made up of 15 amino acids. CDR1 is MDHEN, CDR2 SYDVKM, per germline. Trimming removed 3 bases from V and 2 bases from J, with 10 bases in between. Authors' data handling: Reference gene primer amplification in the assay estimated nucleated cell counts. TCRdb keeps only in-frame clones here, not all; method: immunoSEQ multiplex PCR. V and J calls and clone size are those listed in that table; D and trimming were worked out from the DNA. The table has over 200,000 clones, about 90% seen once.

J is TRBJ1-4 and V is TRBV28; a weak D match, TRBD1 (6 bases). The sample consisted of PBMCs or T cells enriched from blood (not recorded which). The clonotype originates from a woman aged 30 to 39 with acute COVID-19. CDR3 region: CASSFLQGTNEKLFF. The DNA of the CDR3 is TGTGCCAGCAGTTTCCTCCAGGGGACTAATGAAAAACTGTTTTTT.